There are a few counts of the clone carrying this T cell receptor (beta chain). Profiling relied on immunoSEQ multiplex PCR, and the TCRdb table lists in-frame clones only, not all of them. The sample lists tens of thousands of clones, roughly 91% occurring once. These data are taken from a study of control samples from healthy donors and cancer patients. The length of the CDR3 is 13 residues. Germline loops: CDR1 SNHLY, CDR2 FYNNEI. Trimming took 10 bases from V and 3 from J; bases not matched to a gene: 3. Sequencing input: blood. The chain recombines TRBV2 with TRBJ1-6; 7 bases match TRBD1. This clonotype originated in a man aged 25 to 40 in good health. The CDR3 sequence is CAIGQDYNSPLHF. CDR3 bases: TGTGCCATCGGACAGGACTATAATTCACCCCTCCACTTT.